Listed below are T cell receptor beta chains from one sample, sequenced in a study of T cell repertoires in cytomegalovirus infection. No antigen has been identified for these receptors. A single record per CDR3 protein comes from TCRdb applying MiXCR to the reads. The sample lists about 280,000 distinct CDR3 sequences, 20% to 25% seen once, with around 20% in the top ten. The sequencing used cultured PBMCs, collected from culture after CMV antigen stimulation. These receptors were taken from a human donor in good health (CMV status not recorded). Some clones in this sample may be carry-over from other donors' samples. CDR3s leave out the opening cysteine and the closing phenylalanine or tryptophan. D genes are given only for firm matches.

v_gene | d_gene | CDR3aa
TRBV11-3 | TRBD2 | ASSTIRLAGGNEQF
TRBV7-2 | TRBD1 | ASSLVRRGGASGTDTQY
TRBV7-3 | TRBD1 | ASSQQGAYNSPLH
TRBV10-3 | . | AISGTGTRSTEAF
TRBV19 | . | ASSIVLGLGGDEQF
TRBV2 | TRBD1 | ASSATGAVNEKLF
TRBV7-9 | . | ASSLGGSEKLF
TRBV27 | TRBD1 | ASRVTGTGLWGQY
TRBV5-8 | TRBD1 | ASSRGLQGKQPQH
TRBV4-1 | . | ASSQGGSGNQPQH
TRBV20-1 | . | SASVAGSQETQY
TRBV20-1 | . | SAPPRPGDDTQY
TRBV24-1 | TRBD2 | ATSDRTSGSAGELF
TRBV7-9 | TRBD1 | ASSSPLWTGHNEQF
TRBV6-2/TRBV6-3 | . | ASSYYPRDSHTDTQY
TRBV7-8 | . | ASSLPGNSNQPQH
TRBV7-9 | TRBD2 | ASGRERTGELF
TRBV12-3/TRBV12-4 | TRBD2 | ASNKGLAGAIGELF
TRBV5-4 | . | ASTPDSSGPRGTDTQY
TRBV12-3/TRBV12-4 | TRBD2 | ASSFLASGSDTQY
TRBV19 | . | ASSRGTLYGYT
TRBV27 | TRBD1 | ASSTGQEENTEAF
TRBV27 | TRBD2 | ASSSGTEAGELF
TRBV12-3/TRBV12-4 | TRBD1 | ASSPTGVITEAF
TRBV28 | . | ASSGRGNYEQY
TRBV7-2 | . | ASSLWVMAYNEQF
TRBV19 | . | ASRLGGRRELF
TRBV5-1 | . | ASSVELGELF
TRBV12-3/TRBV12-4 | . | ASSFGLPTDTQY
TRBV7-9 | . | ASSPYSNAETQY
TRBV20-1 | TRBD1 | SASRGGGDQPQH
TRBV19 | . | ASTSQAFNQPQH
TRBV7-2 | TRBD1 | ASSLERGPTGELF
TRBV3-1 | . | ASSQEGANYGYT
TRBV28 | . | ASSPRSGRTEAF
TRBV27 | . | ASRNPGGTDTQY
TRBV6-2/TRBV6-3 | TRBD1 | ASSPGQHSNQPQH
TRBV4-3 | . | ASSQEIGGVGETQY
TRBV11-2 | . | ASRQPGVEKLF
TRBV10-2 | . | ASSAGRLNTEAF
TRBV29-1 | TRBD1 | SLGTGGYNEQF
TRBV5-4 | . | ASSLAEGGELF
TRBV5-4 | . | ASSWRGTKDTQY
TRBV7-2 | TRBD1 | ASSPGTGWETQY
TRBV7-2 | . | ASSPGSVGYGHNEQF
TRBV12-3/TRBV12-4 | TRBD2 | ASSLGSGDTGELF
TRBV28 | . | ASFDFLGPQH
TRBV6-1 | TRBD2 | ASSGPSGTGADTQY
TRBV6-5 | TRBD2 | ASSYSSGGKGVQF
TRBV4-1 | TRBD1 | ASSQPGQGMPREQF
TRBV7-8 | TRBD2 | ASSFEAREGVNIQY
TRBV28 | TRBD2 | ASSMSSGINTGELF
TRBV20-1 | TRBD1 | SASGTAFEKLF